This T cell receptor (beta chain) is from a study of T cell responses to AZD1222 COVID-19 vaccine. CDR3 length: 14 amino acids. The ends lost 4 bases at V and 5 bases at J; junction bases unmatched: 8. Germline V lookup: CDR1 SGHNT, CDR2 YYREEE (reference sequence). General observations from the study: Repertoire collection took place solely once the T cell response had peaked. Baseline serostatus was positive in only a handful of AZD1222 recipients. Clonal diversity was possibly underestimated, and the donors were mostly white British, with more females.

Investigators merged groups given second doses at roughly 4 or roughly 12 weeks. This clone was seen only once. What it recognizes is unknown. Libraries were prepared by immunoSEQ multiplex PCR; TCRdb keeps only in-frame clonotypes and omits some of them. Seen here are some 130,000 clones, approximately 92% observed once, and the top ten hold more than 3%. Source: peripheral blood, taken 28 days after the second AZD1222 dose. This chain connects TRBV5-4 to TRBJ2-5; 7 bases are a match to TRBD2. The clonotype comes from an adult who received the AZD1222 COVID-19 vaccine. The CDR3 here is CASSAGLGGETQYF. The DNA for the CDR3 is TGTGCCAGCAGCGCTGGACTAGGAGGGGAGACCCAGTACTTC.